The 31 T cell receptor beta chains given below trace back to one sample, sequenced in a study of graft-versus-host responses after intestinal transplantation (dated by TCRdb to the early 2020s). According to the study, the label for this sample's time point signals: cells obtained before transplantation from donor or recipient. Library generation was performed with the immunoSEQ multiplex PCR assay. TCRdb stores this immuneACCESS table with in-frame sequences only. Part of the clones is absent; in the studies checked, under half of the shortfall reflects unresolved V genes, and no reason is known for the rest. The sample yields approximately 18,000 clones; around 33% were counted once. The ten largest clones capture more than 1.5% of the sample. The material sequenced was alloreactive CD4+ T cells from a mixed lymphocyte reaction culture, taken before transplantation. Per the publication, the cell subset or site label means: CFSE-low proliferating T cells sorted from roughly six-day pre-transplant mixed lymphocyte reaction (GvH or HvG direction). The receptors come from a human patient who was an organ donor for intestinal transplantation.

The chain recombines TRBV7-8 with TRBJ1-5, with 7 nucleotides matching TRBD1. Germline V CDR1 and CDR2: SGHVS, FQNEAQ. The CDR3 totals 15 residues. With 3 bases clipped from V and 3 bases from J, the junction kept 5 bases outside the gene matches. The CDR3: CASSFRTGYNQPQHF. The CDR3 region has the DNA TGTGCCAGCAGCTTCAGGACAGGCTACAATCAGCCCCAGCATTTT.

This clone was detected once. The DNA of the CDR3 is TGCAGCGTTGTGCCAGACTACAATGAGCAGTTCTTC. Residues: CSVVPDYNEQFF. The V call is TRBV29-1, the J call TRBJ2-1; D is unclear. The CDR3 covers 12 residues. In germline, CDR1 is SQVTM, CDR2 ANQGSEA. V was trimmed by 4 bases and J by 3 bases, leaving 7 bases between them.

The CDR3 reads CASSEGGGNQPQHF. Here the CDR3 DNA reads TGTGCCAGCAGTGAAGGGGGGGGCAATCAGCCCCAGCATTTT. The chain has TRBV6-5 and TRBJ1-5; possible D gene TRBD1, 6 bases. Per germline, CDR1 MNHEY and CDR2 SVGAGI. CDR3 length: 14 residues. Trimming stripped 5 bases from V and 2 bases from J, with 10 bases between.

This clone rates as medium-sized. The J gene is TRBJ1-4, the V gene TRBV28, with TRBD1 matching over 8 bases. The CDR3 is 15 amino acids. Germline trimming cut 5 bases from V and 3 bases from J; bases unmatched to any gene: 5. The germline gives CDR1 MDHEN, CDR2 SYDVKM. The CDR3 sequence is CASSEPGQANEKLFF. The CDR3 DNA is TGTGCCAGCAGTGAACCGGGACAGGCTAATGAAAAACTGTTTTTT.

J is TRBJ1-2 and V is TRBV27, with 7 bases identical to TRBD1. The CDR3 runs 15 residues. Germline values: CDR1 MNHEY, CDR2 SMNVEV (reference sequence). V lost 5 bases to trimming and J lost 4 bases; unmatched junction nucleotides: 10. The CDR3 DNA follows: TGTGCCAGCAGTCCCCTAGACAGGGTGGGCTATGGCTACACCTTC. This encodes CASSPLDRVGYGYTF.

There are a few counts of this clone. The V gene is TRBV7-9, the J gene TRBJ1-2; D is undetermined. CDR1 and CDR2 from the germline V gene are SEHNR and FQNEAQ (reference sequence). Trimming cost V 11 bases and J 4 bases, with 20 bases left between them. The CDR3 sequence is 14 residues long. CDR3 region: CALNREGGLYGYTF. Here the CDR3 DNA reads TGTGCCCTCAACCGGGAGGGAGGACTCTATGGCTACACCTTC.

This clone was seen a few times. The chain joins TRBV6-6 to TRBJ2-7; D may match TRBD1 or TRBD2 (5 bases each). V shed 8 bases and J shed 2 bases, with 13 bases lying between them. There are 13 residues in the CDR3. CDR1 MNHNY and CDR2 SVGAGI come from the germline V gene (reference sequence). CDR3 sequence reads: CASSSGRPYEQYF. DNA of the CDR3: TGTGCCAGCTCTTCGGGACGACCCTACGAGCAGTACTTC.

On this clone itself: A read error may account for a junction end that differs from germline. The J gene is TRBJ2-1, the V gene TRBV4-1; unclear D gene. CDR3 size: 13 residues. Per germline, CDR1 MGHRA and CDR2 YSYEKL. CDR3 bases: TGTGCCAGCAGCCAAGATTGGGCCAATGAGCAGTTCTTC. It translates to CASSQDWANEQFF.

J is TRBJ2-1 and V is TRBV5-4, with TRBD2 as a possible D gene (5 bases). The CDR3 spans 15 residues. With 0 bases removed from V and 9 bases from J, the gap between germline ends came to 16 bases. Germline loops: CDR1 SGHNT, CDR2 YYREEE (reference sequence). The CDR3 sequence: CASSLVGVDVGEQFF. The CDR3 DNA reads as TGTGCCAGCAGCTTGGTGGGAGTAGATGTAGGTGAGCAGTTCTTC. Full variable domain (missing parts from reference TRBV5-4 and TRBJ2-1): ETGVTQSPTHLIKTRGQQVTLRCSSQSGHNTVSWYQQALGQGPQFIFQYYREEENGRGNFPPRFSGLQFPNYSSELNVNALELDDSALYLCASSLVGVDVGEQFFGPGTRLTVL.

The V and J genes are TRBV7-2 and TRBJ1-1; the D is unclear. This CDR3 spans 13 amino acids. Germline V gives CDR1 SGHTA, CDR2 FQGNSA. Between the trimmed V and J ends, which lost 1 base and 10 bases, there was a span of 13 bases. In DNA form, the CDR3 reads TGTGCCAGCAGCTTAGGGGTGACCTGGGGAGCTTTCTTT. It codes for CASSLGVTWGAFF. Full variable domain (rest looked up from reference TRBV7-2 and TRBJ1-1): GAGVSQSPSNKVTEKGKDVELRCDPISGHTALYWYRQSLGQGLEFLIYFQGNSAPDKSGLPSDRFSAERTGGSVSTLTIQRTQQEDSAVYLCASSLGVTWGAFFGQGTRLTVV.

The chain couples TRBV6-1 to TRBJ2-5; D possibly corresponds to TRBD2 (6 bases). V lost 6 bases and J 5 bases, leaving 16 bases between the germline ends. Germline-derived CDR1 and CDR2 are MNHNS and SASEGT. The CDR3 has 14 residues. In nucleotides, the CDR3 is TGTGCCAGCAGAAAACTGGGGAGGTGGGAGACCCAGTACTTC. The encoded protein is CASRKLGRWETQYF.

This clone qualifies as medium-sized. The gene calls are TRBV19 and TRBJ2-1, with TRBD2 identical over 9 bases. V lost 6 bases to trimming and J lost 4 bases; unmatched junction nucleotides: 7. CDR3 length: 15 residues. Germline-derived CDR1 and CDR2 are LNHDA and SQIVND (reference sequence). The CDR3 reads CASRGLAGLYNEQFF. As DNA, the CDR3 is TGTGCCAGTAGAGGTCTAGCGGGACTATACAATGAGCAGTTCTTC. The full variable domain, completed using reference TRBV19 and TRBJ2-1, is DGGITQSPKYLFRKEGQNVTLSCEQNLNHDAMYWYRQDPGQGLRLIYYSQIVNDFQKGDIAEGYSVSREKKESFPLTVTSAQKNPTAFYLCASRGLAGLYNEQFFGPGTRLTVL.

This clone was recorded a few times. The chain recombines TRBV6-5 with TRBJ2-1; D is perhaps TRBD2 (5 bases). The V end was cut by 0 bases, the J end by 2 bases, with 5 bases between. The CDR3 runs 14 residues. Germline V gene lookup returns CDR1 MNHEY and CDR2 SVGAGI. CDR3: CASSYSSAYNEQFF. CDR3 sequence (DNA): TGTGCCAGCAGTTACTCTAGCGCCTACAATGAGCAGTTCTTC.

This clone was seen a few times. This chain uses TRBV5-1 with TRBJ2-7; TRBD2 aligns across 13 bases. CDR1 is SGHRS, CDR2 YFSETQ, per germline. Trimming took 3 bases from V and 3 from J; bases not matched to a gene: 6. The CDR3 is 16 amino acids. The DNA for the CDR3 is TGCGCCAGCAGCTGGGGGACTAGCGGGACAATCTACGAGCAGTACTTC. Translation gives CASSWGTSGTIYEQYF.

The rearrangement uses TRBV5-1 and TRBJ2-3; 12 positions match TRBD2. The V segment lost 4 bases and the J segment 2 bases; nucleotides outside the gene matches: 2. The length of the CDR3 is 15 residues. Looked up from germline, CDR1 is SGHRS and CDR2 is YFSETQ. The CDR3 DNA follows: TGCGCCAGCAGCCTAGCGGGAGGGACCACAGATACGCAGTATTTT. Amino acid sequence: CASSLAGGTTDTQYF.

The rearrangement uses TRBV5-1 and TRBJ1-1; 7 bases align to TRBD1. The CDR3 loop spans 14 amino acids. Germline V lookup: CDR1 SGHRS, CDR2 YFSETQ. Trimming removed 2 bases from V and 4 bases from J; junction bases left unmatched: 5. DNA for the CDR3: TGCGCCAGCAGCTTACAGGGGATAAGCACTGAAGCTTTCTTT. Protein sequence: CASSLQGISTEAFF. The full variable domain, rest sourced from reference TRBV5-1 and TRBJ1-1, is KAGVTQTPRYLIKTRGQQVTLSCSPISGHRSVSWYQQTPGQGLQFLFEYFSETQRNKGNFPGRFSGRQFSNSRSEMNVSTLELGDSALYLCASSLQGISTEAFFGQGTRLTVV.

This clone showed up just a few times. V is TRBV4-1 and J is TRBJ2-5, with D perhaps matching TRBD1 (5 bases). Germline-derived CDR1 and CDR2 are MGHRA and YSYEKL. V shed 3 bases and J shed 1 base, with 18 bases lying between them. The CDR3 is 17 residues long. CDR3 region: CASSQGIDSQSQETQYF. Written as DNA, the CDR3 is TGCGCCAGCAGCCAGGGGATAGACAGCCAGAGCCAAGAGACCCAGTACTTC.

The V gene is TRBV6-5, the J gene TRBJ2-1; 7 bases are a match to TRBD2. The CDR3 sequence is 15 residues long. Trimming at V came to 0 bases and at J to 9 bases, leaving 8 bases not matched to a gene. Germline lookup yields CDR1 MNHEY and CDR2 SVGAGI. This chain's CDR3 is CASSYSAGVLGEQFF. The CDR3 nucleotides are TGTGCCAGCAGTTACTCGGCGGGAGTTCTCGGTGAGCAGTTCTTC.

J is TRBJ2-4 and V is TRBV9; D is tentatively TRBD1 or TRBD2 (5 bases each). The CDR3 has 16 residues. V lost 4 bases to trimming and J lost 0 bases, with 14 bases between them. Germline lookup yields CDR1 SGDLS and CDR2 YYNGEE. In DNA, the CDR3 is TGTGCCAGCAGCCCCTTTGGGGGTGGAGCCAAAAACATTCAGTACTTC. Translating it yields CASSPFGGGAKNIQYF.

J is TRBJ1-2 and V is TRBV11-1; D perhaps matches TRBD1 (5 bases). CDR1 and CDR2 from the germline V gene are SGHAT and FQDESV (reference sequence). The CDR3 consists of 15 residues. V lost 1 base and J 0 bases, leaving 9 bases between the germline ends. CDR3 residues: CASSLGQGSNYGYTF. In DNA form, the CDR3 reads TGTGCCAGCAGCTTAGGCCAGGGCTCTAACTATGGCTACACCTTC.

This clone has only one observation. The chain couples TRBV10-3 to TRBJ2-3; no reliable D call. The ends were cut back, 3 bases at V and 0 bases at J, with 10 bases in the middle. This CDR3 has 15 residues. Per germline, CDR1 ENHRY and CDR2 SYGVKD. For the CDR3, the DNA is TGTGCCATCAGTGATGGGTATCTGAGCACAGATACGCAGTATTTT. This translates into CAISDGYLSTDTQYF.

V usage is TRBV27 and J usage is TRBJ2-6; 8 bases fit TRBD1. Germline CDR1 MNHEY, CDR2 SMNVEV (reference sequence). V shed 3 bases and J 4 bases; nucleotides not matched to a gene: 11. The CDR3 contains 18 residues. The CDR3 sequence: CASSFSRQGIGGANVLTF. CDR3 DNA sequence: TGTGCCAGCAGTTTTTCCAGACAGGGGATAGGGGGGGCCAACGTCCTGACTTTC.

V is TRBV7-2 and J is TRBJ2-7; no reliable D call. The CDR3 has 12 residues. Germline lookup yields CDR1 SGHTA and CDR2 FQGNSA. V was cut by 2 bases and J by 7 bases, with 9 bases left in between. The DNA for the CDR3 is TGTGCCAGCAGCTTAAACGTCGGGGAGCAGTACTTC. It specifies CASSLNVGEQYF.

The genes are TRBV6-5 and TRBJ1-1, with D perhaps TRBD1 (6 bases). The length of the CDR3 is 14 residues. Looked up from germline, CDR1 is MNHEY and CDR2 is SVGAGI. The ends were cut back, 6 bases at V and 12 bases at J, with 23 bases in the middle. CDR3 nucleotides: TGTGCCAGCAGCCCCCCCCCGGGACATAAGGCATCTTTCTTT. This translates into CASSPPPGHKASFF.

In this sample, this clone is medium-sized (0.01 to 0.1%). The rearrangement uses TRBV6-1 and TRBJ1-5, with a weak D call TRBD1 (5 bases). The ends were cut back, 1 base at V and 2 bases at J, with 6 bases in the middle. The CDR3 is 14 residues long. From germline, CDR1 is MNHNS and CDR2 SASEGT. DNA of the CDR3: TGTGCCAGCAGTGAAGGGGGGGGCAATCAGCCCCAGCATTTT. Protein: CASSEGGGNQPQHF.

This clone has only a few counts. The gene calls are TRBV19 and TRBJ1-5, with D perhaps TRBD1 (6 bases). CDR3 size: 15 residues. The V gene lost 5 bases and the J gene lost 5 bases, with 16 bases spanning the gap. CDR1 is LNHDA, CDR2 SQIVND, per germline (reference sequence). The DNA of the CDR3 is TGTGCCAGTAGTCCCAGGGGTAGTATCGATCAGCCCCAGCATTTT. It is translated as CASSPRGSIDQPQHF. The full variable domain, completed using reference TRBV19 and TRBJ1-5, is DGGITQSPKYLFRKEGQNVTLSCEQNLNHDAMYWYRQDPGQGLRLIYYSQIVNDFQKGDIAEGYSVSREKKESFPLTVTSAQKNPTAFYLCASSPRGSIDQPQHFGDGTRLSIL.

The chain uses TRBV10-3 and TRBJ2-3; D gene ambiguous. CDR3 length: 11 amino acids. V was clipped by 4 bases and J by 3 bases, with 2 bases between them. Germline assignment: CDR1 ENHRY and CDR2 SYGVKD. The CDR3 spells CAISATDTQYF. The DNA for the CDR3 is TGTGCCATCAGTGCGACAGATACGCAGTATTTT.

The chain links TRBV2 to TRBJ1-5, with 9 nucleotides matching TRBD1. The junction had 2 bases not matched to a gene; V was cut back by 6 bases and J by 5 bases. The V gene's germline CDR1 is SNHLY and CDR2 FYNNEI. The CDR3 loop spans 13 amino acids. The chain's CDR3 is CASRWDRDQPQHF. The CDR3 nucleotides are TGTGCCAGCAGGTGGGACAGGGATCAGCCCCAGCATTTT.

The CDR3 spells CASSLGQGGEKLFF. As DNA, the CDR3 is TGTGCCAGCAGCTTAGGGCAGGGTGGGGAAAAACTGTTTTTT. The V gene is TRBV7-9, the J gene TRBJ1-4; a possible D gene is TRBD1 (5 bases). The CDR3 contains 14 residues. Looked up from germline, CDR1 is SEHNR and CDR2 is FQNEAQ (reference sequence). V lost 1 base and J lost 8, with 11 bases in between. The whole variable domain, remainder taken from reference TRBV7-9 and TRBJ1-4, is DTGVSQNPRHKITKRGQNVTFRCDPISEHNRLYWYRQTLGQGPEFLTYFQNEAQLEKSRLLSDRFSAERPKGSFSTLEIQRTEQGDSAMYLCASSLGQGGEKLFFGSGTQLSVL.

The CDR3 spells CATGGNTGELFF. The CDR3 DNA sequence: TGTGCCACCGGGGGGAACACCGGGGAGCTGTTTTTT. The chain employs TRBV6-6 and TRBJ2-2; TRBD2 is a possible D gene (6 bases). CDR1 and CDR2 (germline): MNHNY, SVGAGI (reference sequence). This CDR3 has 12 residues. With 10 bases removed from V and 1 base from J, the gap between germline ends came to 7 bases.

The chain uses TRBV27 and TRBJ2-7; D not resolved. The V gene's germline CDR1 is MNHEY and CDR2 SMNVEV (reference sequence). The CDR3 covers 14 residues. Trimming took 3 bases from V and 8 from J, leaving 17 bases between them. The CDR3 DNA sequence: TGTGCCAGCAGTTTTTTGGGATTTAACGACAAGCAGTACTTC. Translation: CASSFLGFNDKQYF.